Listed below are T cell receptor beta chains from one sample, sequenced in a study of cytomegalovirus exposure and HLA in healthy donors. Measured with immunoSEQ multiplex PCR; TCRdb has only the in-frame clones, and not every one. Here the sample spans fewer than 200,000 clones, about 78% being singletons. The sequenced sample consisted of PBMCs. The origin of the receptors is a man aged 60 to 75 in good health and CMV-seronegative. Both conserved end residues are part of each CDR3. A D gene is named only where the DNA matches it firmly.

CDR3	DNA	V	D	J
CASSRDRDRVSAKNIQYF	TGTGCCAGCAGCCGAGACCGGGACAGGGTTTCCGCCAAAAACATTCAGTACTTC	TRBV7-2	TRBD1	TRBJ2-4
CASSLNRVNEKLFF	TGTGCCAGCAGCTTGAACAGGGTTAATGAAAAACTGTTTTTT	TRBV7-8	NA	TRBJ1-4
CASSQDTAGGYYNEQFF	TGTGCCAGCAGCCAAGACACCGCGGGAGGGTACTACAATGAGCAGTTCTTC	TRBV4-2	TRBD2	TRBJ2-1
CASSGRGGSTEAFF	TGTGCCAGCAGCGGGCGGGGAGGTAGCACTGAAGCTTTCTTT	TRBV11-3	NA	TRBJ1-1
CASSSFGGASYEQYF	TGTGCCAGCAGTTCGTTCGGGGGGGCAAGCTACGAGCAGTACTTC	TRBV6-5	TRBD2	TRBJ2-7
CASSPLGNTIYF	TGTGCCAGCTCACCCCTGGGAAACACCATATATTTT	TRBV18	NA	TRBJ1-3
CASSELLGTSGNEQFF	TGTGCCAGCAGTGAATTACTCGGGACTAGCGGAAATGAGCAGTTCTTC	TRBV25-1	TRBD2	TRBJ2-1
CASSPTGTGSGNTIYF	TGTGCCAGCAGCCCTACCGGGACAGGGTCTGGAAACACCATATATTTT	TRBV7-9	TRBD1	TRBJ1-3
CASSQEGTEISPLHF	TGTGCCAGCAGCCAAGAGGGGACAGAGATTTCACCCCTCCACTTT	TRBV4-2	TRBD1	TRBJ1-6
CASSEQGGPGYF	TGTGCCAGCAGTGAACAGGGAGGTCCAGGGTACTTC	TRBV2	NA	TRBJ2-4